A selection of T cell receptor beta chains follows, all from one sample in a study of blood T cell repertoires in COVID-19. Profiled with immunoSEQ multiplex PCR; TCRdb holds only in-frame clones, not every one. The sample shows more than 95,000 clones, 84% of them seen only once. The specimen was peripheral blood. The origin of the receptors is a man in his 60s with acute or convalescent COVID-19. Both conserved end residues are part of each CDR3. Fields, in order: CDR3 length, V gene, CDR3 protein.

len: 15; v_gene: TRBV6-1; CDR3aa: CASSEAGGRNTEAFF
len: 14; v_gene: TRBV30; CDR3aa: CAWSWTGVNYGYTF
len: 13; v_gene: TRBV6-5; CDR3aa: CASSLRDGETQYF
len: 15; v_gene: TRBV3-1/TRBV3-2; CDR3aa: CASSQVLTSGYEQYF
len: 13; v_gene: TRBV5-1; CDR3aa: CASSFGSYNEQFF
len: 13; v_gene: TRBV6-4; CDR3aa: CASRQVGQTEAFF
len: 15; v_gene: TRBV19; CDR3aa: CASSTTGFSYNEQFF
len: 14; v_gene: TRBV19; CDR3aa: CASSSGTPSGELFF
len: 15; v_gene: TRBV9; CDR3aa: CASSVFPSGANVLTF
len: 14; v_gene: TRBV30; CDR3aa: CAWRAGGLGEKLFF
len: 14; v_gene: TRBV14; CDR3aa: CASSQVRGPTEAFF
len: 14; v_gene: TRBV13; CDR3aa: CASRVTGGSYEQYF
len: 13; v_gene: TRBV28; CDR3aa: CASSLLGEAEAFF
len: 16; v_gene: TRBV5-1; CDR3aa: CASSLAGSGSSGEQFF
len: 15; v_gene: TRBV4-2; CDR3aa: CASSQVGTGGFGYTF
len: 15; v_gene: TRBV19; CDR3aa: CASSPRTANTGELFF
len: 15; v_gene: TRBV29-1; CDR3aa: CSVDPLVAGTDTQYF
len: 17; v_gene: TRBV6-1; CDR3aa: CASSGPLPGQLNEKLFF
len: 12; v_gene: TRBV2; CDR3aa: CASLGKYTEAFF
len: 15; v_gene: TRBV4-1; CDR3aa: CASSQDAALSYGYTF
len: 13; v_gene: TRBV12-3/TRBV12-4; CDR3aa: CASSPTMNTEAFF
len: 16; v_gene: TRBV5-1; CDR3aa: CASSHELAGGADTQYF
len: 12; v_gene: TRBV11-3; CDR3aa: CASSFSSDEQFF
len: 19; v_gene: TRBV28; CDR3aa: CASSSSRRGFPSSGNTIYF
len: 16; v_gene: TRBV5-1; CDR3aa: CASSFRGTASTDTQYF
len: 13; v_gene: TRBV28; CDR3aa: CASSHGENYGYTF
len: 15; v_gene: TRBV27; CDR3aa: CASSLLAGVSNEQFF
len: 14; v_gene: TRBV19; CDR3aa: CASSIDRQNTEAFF
len: 17; v_gene: TRBV4-1; CDR3aa: CASSQDTKGTPLEPQHF
len: 14; v_gene: TRBV4-1; CDR3aa: CASSPFGQDYEQYF
len: 15; v_gene: TRBV9; CDR3aa: CASSVAPSSYNEQFF
len: 13; v_gene: TRBV18; CDR3aa: CASSPGQGGGYTF